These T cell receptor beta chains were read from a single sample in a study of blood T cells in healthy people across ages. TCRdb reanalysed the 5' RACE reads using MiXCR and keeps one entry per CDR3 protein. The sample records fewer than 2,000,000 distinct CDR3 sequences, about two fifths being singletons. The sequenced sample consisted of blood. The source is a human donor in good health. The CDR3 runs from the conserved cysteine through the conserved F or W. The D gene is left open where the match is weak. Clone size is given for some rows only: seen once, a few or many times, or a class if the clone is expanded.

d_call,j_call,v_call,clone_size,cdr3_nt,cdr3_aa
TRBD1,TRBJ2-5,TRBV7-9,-,TGTGCCAGCAGCCCGGGACAGAGACGCCAAGAGACCCAGTACTTC,CASSPGQRRQETQYF
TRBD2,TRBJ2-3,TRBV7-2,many,TGTGCCAGCAGCTTAGTCGGGCGGGGGGGCCACACGCAGTATTTT,CASSLVGRGGHTQYF
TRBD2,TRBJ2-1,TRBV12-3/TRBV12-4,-,TGTGCCAGCAGCCTCAGCGGGAGGACGAACAATGAGCAGTTCTTC,CASSLSGRTNNEQFF
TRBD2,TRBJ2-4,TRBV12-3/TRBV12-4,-,TGTGCCAGCAGTTTAGAGCGGGGGGGCTTGGACATTCAGTACTTC,CASSLERGGLDIQYF
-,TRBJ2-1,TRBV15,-,TGTGCCACCAGCAAAGGACGTTACAATGAGCAGTTCTTC,CATSKGRYNEQFF
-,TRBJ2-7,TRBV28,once,TGTACCAGCAGTTCGGGGGAGGCAAGGAGATATTACGAGCAGTACTTC,CTSSSGEARRYYEQYF
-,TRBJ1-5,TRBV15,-,TGTGCCACCAGCATAGGAAATCAGCCCCAGCATTTT,CATSIGNQPQHF
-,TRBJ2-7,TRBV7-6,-,TGTGCCAGCGGGGCAGCCCGCTCCTACGAGCAGTACTTC,CASGAARSYEQYF
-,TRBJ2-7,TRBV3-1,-,TGTGCCAGCAGCCAAGGGGAGTCGCTCTACGAGCAGTACTTC,CASSQGESLYEQYF
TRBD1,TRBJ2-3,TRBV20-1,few,TGCAGTGCTAGAGGCCCACCGGGACAGCGAAGCACAGATACGCAGTATTTT,CSARGPPGQRSTDTQYF
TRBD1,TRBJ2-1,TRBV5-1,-,TGCGCCAGCAGCTTGGCTGGACAGGGTGTGTCCTACAATGAGCAGTTCTTC,CASSLAGQGVSYNEQFF
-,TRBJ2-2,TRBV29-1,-,TGCAGCGCACAGTTAACCGGGGAGCTGTTTTTT,CSAQLTGELFF
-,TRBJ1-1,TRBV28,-,TGTGCCAGCAGGGTTATGGGGAACACTGAAGCTTTCTTT,CASRVMGNTEAFF
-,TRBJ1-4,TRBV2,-,TGTGCCAGCAACAACCCTCCCGACAGCACAACTAATGAAAAACTGTTTTTT,CASNNPPDSTTNEKLFF
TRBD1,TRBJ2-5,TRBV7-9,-,TGTGCCAGCAGCTTGACAGGGGAGGCTAACAATGAGCAGTACTTC,CASSLTGEANNEQYF
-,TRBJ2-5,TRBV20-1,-,TGCAGTGCTAGAGATCCCTCGACTAGCCAAGAGACCCAGTACTTC,CSARDPSTSQETQYF
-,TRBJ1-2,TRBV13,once,TGTGCCAGCAGCTCGGGAACAATCGTCAGGGATGGCTACACCTTC,CASSSGTIVRDGYTF
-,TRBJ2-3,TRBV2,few,TGTGCCAGCAGTAAGATGACAGTCCCTTCAAGCACAGATACGCAGTATTTT,CASSKMTVPSSTDTQYF
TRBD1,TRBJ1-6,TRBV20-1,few,TGCAGTGCTGGCCGGGACAGGGGCGGTTCACCCCTCCACTTT,CSAGRDRGGSPLHF
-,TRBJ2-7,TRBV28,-,TGTGCCGACGGCCATATATCAGGGTGCGAGCAGTACTTC,CADGHISGCEQYF
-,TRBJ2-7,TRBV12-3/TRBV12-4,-,TGTGCCAGCAGCCCGGTGAGGTGGAGCTCCTACGAGCAGTACTTC,CASSPVRWSSYEQYF
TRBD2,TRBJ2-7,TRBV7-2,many,TGTGCCAGCAGCTTAGTGGCTAGCGGGGCCGCCTCTATCTACGAGCAGTACTTC,CASSLVASGAASIYEQYF
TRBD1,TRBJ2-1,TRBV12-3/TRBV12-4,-,TGTGCCAGCAGAAGTACAGGGGGACTCAACTTCAATGAGCAGTTCTTC,CASRSTGGLNFNEQFF
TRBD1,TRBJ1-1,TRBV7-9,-,TGTGCCAGCAGCTTAAATAACCAGGGGGGGACTGAAGCTTTCTTT,CASSLNNQGGTEAFF
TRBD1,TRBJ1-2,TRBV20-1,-,TGCAGTGCTCTCGACGGACAGGCCGCGAGGGATGGCTACACCTTC,CSALDGQAARDGYTF
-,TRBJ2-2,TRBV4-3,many,TGCGCCAGCAGCCAACGGAACACCGGGGAGCTGTTTTTT,CASSQRNTGELFF
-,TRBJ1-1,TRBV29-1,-,TGCAGCGTTGAAGTCAGGGGTCGGTGGTACACTGAAGCTTTCTTT,CSVEVRGRWYTEAFF
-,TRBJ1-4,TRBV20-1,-,TGCAGTGCTAGGGGTCGGGGGACGGGGGATGAAAAACTGTTTTTT,CSARGRGTGDEKLFF
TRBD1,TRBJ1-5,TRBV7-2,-,TGTGCCAGCAGCTTATACCCGGGACAGAATCAGCCCCAGCATTTT,CASSLYPGQNQPQHF
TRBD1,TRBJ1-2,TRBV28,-,TGTGCCAGCAGTGGGACAGCCGTTCAGTCCTATGGCTACACCTTC,CASSGTAVQSYGYTF
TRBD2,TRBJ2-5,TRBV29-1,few,TGCAGCTCCTTGACTAGCTTTGGAGAGACCCAGTACTTC,CSSLTSFGETQYF